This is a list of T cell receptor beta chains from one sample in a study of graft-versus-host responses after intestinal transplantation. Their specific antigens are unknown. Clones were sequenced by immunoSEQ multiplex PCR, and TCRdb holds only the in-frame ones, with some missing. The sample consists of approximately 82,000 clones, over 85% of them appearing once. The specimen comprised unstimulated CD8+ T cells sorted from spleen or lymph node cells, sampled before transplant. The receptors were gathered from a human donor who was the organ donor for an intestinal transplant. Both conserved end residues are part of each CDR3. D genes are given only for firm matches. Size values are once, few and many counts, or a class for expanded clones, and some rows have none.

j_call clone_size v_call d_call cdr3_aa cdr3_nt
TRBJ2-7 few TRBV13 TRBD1 CASSSQGVEQYF TGTGCCAGCAGCTCCCAGGGGGTCGAGCAGTACTTC
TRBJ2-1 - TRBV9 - CASSAQGSSYNEQFF TGTGCCAGCAGCGCTCAGGGGAGCTCCTACAATGAGCAGTTCTTC
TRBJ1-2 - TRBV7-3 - CASSPSRGLYGYTF TGTGCCAGCAGCCCTTCTAGGGGATTATATGGCTACACCTTC
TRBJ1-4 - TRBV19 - CASGRGEKLFF TGTGCCAGTGGGAGGGGCGAAAAACTGTTTTTT
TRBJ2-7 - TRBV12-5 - CASGLVRPGLTYEQYF TGTGCTAGTGGTTTGGTACGTCCAGGATTGACCTACGAGCAGTACTTC
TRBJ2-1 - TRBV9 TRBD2 CASSAPRWGGGGPSNEQFF TGTGCCAGCAGCGCCCCACGCTGGGGTGGCGGGGGGCCGTCCAATGAGCAGTTCTTC
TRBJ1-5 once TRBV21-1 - CASSKLLSEPQHF TGTGCCAGCAGCAAATTATTGAGCGAGCCCCAGCATTTT
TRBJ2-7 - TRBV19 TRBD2 CASSITSDSYEQYF TGTGCCAGTAGTATAACTAGCGACTCCTACGAGCAGTACTTC
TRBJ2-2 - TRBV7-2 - CASSLFRRGPHGELFF TGTGCCAGCAGCTTATTTCGGCGAGGCCCTCACGGGGAGCTGTTTTTT
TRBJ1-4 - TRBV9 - CASSPLGHPQREKLFF TGTGCCAGCAGCCCTCTGGGACATCCCCAGAGGGAAAAACTGTTTTTT
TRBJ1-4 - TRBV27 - CASSSCGGWF TGTGCCAGCAGTTCCTGCGGGGGGTGGTTC
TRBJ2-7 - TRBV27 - CASSLGRTEYYEQYF TGTGCCAGCAGTCTGGGGAGGACTGAATACTACGAGCAGTACTTC
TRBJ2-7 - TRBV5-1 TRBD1 CASSSDGQVTYEQYF TGCGCCAGCAGCTCCGATGGACAGGTGACCTACGAGCAGTACTTC
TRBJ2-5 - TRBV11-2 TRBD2 CASWEGRGGSETQYF TGTGCCAGCTGGGAGGGGCGGGGGGGCTCTGAGACCCAGTACTTC
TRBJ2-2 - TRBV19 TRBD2 CASSILAGVAGELFF TGTGCCAGTAGTATCCTAGCGGGGGTTGCCGGGGAGCTGTTTTTT
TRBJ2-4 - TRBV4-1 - CASSRPARQGWVWPVQYF TGCGCCAGCAGCCGGCCGGCCAGGCAGGGATGGGTGTGGCCCGTTCAGTACTTC
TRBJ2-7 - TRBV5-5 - CASIEYWGHYEQYF TGTGCCAGCATCGAATACTGGGGGCATTACGAGCAGTACTTC
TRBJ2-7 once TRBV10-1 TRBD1 CASSEGDRGHEQYF TGCGCCAGCAGTGAAGGGGACAGGGGCCACGAGCAGTACTTC
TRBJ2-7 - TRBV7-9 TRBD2 CASSLNRPSGRIDYEQYF TGTGCCAGCAGCTTAAATAGGCCTAGCGGGAGGATCGACTACGAGCAGTACTTC
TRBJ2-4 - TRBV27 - CASSLEHLLAKNIQYF TGTGCCAGCAGTTTAGAACACCTTCTAGCCAAAAACATTCAGTACTTC
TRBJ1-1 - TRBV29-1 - CGIGTDALLNTEAFF TGCGGTATTGGTACAGACGCTTTGTTGAACACTGAAGCTTTCTTT